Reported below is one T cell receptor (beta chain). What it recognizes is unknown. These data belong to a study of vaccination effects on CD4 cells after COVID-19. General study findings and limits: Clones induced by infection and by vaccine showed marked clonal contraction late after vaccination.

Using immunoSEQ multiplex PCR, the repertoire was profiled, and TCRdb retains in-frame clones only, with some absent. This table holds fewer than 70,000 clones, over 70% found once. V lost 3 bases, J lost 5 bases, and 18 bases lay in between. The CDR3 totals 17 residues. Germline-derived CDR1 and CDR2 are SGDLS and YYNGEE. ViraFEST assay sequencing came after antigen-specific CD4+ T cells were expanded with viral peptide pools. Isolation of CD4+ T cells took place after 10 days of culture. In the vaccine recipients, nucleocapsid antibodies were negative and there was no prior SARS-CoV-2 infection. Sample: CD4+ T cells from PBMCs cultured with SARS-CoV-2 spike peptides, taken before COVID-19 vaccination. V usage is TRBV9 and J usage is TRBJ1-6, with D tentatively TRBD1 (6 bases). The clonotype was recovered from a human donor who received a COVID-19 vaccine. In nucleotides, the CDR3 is TGTGCCAGCAGCGATTCACAGGGACGGGGTGATAATTCACCCCTCCACTTT. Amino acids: CASSDSQGRGDNSPLHF. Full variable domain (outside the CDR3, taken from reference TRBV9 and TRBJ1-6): DSGVTQTPKHLITATGQRVTLRCSPRSGDLSVYWYQQSLDQGLQFLIQYYNGEERAKGNILERFSAQQFPDLHSELNLSSLELGDSALYFCASSDSQGRGDNSPLHFGNGTRLTVT.